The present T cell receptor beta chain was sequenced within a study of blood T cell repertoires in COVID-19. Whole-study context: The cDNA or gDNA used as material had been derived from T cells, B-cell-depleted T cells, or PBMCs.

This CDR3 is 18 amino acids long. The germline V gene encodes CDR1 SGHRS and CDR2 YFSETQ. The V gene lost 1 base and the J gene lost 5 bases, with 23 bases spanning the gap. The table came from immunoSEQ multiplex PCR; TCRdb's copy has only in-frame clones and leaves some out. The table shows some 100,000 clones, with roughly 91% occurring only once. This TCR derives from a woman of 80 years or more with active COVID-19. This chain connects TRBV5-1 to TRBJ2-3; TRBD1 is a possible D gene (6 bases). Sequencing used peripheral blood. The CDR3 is CASSLRAVVSRGQDTQYF. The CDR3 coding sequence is TGCGCCAGCAGCTTGCGAGCGGTTGTTTCCCGGGGACAAGATACGCAGTATTTT.